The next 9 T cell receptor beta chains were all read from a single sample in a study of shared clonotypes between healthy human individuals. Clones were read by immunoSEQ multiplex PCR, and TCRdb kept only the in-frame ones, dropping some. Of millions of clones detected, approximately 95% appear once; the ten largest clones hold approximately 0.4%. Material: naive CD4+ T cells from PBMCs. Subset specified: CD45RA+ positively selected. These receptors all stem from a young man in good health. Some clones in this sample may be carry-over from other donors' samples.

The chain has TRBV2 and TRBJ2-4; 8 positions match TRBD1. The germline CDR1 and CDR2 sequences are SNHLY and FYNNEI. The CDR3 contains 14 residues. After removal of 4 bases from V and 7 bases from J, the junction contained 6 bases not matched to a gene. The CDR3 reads CASSADRGLNIQYF. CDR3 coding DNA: TGTGCCAGCAGTGCAGACAGGGGACTTAACATTCAGTACTTC.

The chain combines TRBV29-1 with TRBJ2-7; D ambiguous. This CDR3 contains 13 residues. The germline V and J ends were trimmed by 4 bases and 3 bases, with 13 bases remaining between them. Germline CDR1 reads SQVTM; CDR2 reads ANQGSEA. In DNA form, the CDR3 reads TGCAGCGTTGGCCCTCTCCGGAGCTACGAGCAGTACTTC. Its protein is CSVGPLRSYEQYF.

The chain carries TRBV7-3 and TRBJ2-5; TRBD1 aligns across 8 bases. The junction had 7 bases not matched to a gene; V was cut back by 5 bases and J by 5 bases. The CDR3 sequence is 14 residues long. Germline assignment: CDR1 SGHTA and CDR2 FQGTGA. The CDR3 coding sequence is TGTGCCAGCAGCCCCCGGACAGGGCGGGAGACCCAGTACTTC. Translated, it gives CASSPRTGRETQYF. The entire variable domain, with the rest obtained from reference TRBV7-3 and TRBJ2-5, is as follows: GAGVSQTPSNKVTEKGKYVELRCDPISGHTALYWYRQSLGQGPEFLIYFQGTGAADDSGLPNDRFFAVRPEGSVSTLKIQRTERGDSAVYLCASSPRTGRETQYFGPGTRLLVL.

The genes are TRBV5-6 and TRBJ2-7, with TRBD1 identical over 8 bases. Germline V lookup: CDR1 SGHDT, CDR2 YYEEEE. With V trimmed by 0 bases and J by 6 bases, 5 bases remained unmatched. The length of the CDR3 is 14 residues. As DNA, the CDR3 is TGTGCCAGCAGCTTGGCCGGGACAGGTAGCGAGCAGTACTTC. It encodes CASSLAGTGSEQYF.

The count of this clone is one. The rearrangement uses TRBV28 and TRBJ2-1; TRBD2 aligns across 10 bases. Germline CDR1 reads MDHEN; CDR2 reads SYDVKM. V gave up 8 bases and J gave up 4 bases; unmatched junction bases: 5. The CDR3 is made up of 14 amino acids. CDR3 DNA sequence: TGTGCCAGCGCTCCTAGCGGGAGATACAATGAGCAGTTCTTC. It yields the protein CASAPSGRYNEQFF.

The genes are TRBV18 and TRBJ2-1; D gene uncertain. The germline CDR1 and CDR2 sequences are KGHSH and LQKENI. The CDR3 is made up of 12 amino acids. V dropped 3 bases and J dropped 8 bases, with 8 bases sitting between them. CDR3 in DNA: TGTGCCAGCTCACCGGTACGCTATGAGCAGTTCTTC. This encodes CASSPVRYEQFF.

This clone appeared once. The CDR3 nucleotides are TGCGCCAGCAGCTTTTCTCGGATTAGGGAGACCCAGTACTTC. Its protein is CASSFSRIRETQYF. The V call is TRBV5-1, the J call TRBJ2-5; D call uncertain. The germline V gene has CDR1 SGHRS and CDR2 YFSETQ. Trimming cost V 2 bases and J 5 bases, with 13 bases left between them. The CDR3 covers 14 residues.

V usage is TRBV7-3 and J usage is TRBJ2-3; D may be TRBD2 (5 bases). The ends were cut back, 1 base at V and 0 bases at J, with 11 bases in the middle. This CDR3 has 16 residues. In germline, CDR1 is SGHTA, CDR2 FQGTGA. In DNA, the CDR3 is TGTGCCAGCAGCTTAATAGCGCGAACTAGCACAGATACGCAGTATTTT. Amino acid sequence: CASSLIARTSTDTQYF. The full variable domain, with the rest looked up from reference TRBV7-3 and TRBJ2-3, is GAGVSQTPSNKVTEKGKYVELRCDPISGHTALYWYRQSLGQGPEFLIYFQGTGAADDSGLPNDRFFAVRPEGSVSTLKIQRTERGDSAVYLCASSLIARTSTDTQYFGPGTRLTVL.

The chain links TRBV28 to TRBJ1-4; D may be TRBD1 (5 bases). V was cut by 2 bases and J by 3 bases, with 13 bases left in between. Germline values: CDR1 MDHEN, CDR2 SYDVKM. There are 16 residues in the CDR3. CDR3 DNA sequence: TGTGCCAGCAGTTTACTAGGGGCGCCGGCTAATGAAAAACTGTTTTTT. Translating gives CASSLLGAPANEKLFF.